This entry concerns a single T cell receptor (beta chain). Its specificity is not known. The read terminates 3 residues before the CDR3 end, so the remaining end is supplied by the germline J gene. The data were taken from a study of T cells in women clearing cervical HPV infection. Overall study context: Case blood drawn at lesion detection; control blood after infection cleared. Study-wide points: Repertoire richness, not evenness, was significantly elevated in CIN3+ cases versus controls.

Some clones are missing from TCRdb's copy, which holds only in-frame ones; the method was immunoSEQ multiplex PCR. The listing contains some 23,000 clones. In germline, CDR1 is DFQATT, CDR2 SNEGSKA (reference sequence). With 0 bases removed from V and 5 bases from J, the gap between germline ends came to 5 bases. The CDR3 extends over 12 amino acids. This TCR came from a woman between 18 and 70 years old with a cervical HPV16 infection that either progressed to CIN3+ or cleared (not recorded which). The chain links TRBV20-1 to TRBJ2-1; D remains ambiguous. Sample: blood buffy coat. CDR3 bases read: TGCAGTGCTAGAGACCTAAACAATGAG. It codes for CSARDLNNE. The entire CDR3 protein reads CSARDLNNEQFF.